This T cell receptor (beta chain) was found in a study of blood T cell repertoires in COVID-19. Study information: Specimens from acute and convalescent COVID-19 originated in the United States, Italy and Spain. PBMCs, B-cell-depleted T cells, or T cells were the source of the cDNA or gDNA that made up the material.

Study processing details: By means of reference gene primer amplification, nucleated cell counts were estimated. The data were produced by immunoSEQ multiplex PCR, yet TCRdb's version contains in-frame clones alone and is incomplete. The V and J calls and clone size were taken over from that table, and D and trimming were inferred from the DNA. The table has 60,000 to 75,000 clones, around 86% seen once. This CDR3 has 14 amino acids. Germline V gene sequence: CDR1 ENHRY, CDR2 SYGVKD. Germline trimming cut 6 bases from V and 4 bases from J; bases unmatched to any gene: 2. Sample: peripheral blood. The gene calls are TRBV10-3 and TRBJ2-2, with 10 bases aligning to TRBD1. This TCR was sampled from a human donor in a cohort sampled during active COVID-19. The CDR3 nucleotides read TGTGCCATCAGGGGACAGGGGAGCACCGGGGAGCTGTTTTTT. Translating gives CAIRGQGSTGELFF.